The 5 T cell receptor beta chains below all came from one sample that was sequenced in a study of cytomegalovirus exposure and HLA in healthy donors. Researchers ran the PCR with 60 Vbeta and 13 Jbeta primers. The assay was immunoSEQ multiplex PCR, and TCRdb's table has in-frame clones only and misses some. In the table there are about 150,000 clones, approximately 81% of which are singletons. The sample taken for sequencing was PBMCs. All receptors come from a woman in her 40s in good health and CMV-seropositive.

The chain carries TRBV6-1 and TRBJ1-4, with TRBD1 matching 9 bases. Looked up from germline, CDR1 is MNHNS and CDR2 is SASEGT. V was clipped by 2 bases and J by 8 bases; unmatched bases: 9. This CDR3 has 16 amino acids. CDR3 bases: TGTGCCAGCAGTGAAAAGCGTGGGACAGGGTACGAAAAACTGTTTTTT. It codes for CASSEKRGTGYEKLFF.

This clone was detected only once. The chain is built from TRBV10-3 and TRBJ1-2; possible D gene TRBD1, 6 bases. Trimming removed 7 bases at V and 2 bases at J, with 11 bases between. This CDR3 has 13 amino acids. CDR1 and CDR2 from the germline V gene are ENHRY and SYGVKD. This CDR3 is CAITVQGNYGYTF. The CDR3, as DNA: TGTGCCATCACCGTCCAGGGGAACTATGGCTACACCTTC.

The V gene is TRBV28, the J gene TRBJ1-2, with D possibly matching TRBD1 (6 bases). The CDR3 contains 13 residues. V was trimmed by 2 bases and J by 4 bases, leaving 8 bases between them. The germline V gene has CDR1 MDHEN and CDR2 SYDVKM. CDR3 DNA sequence: TGTGCCAGCAGTTTAGGGGGCGCCTATGGCTACACCTTC. Translating gives CASSLGGAYGYTF.

The chain carries TRBV5-8 and TRBJ2-5; TRBD2 agrees at 16 bases. The CDR3 runs 17 residues. Germline values: CDR1 SGHTS, CDR2 YDEGEE. The J segment lost 3 bases and the V segment lost 4 bases, leaving 6 bases of the junction unmatched. The CDR3 is CASSQGTSGRAEETQYF. The CDR3 coding sequence is TGTGCCAGCAGCCAGGGGACTAGCGGGAGGGCCGAAGAGACCCAGTACTTC.

V is TRBV7-7 and J is TRBJ2-7; 9 nucleotides match TRBD1. Germline trimming cut 5 bases from V and 3 bases from J; bases unmatched to any gene: 5. The CDR3 is 14 residues long. Per germline, CDR1 SSHAT and CDR2 FNYEAQ (reference sequence). The CDR3 spells CASSASGQGYEQYF. Written as DNA, the CDR3 is TGTGCCAGCAGCGCCTCGGGACAGGGCTACGAGCAGTACTTC.